Following are 2 T cell receptor beta chains from one sample sequenced in a study of OX40 agonist ivuxolimab in advanced cancers. Library generation was performed with the immunoSEQ multiplex PCR assay. The clones in this table, taken by TCRdb from immuneACCESS, are in-frame only. Not every clone is retained; where verified, under half of the shortfall comes from an unresolved V gene, and the cause of the rest is unknown. Present in this sample are 100,000 to 110,000 clones, 89% of which were seen just once. Of the sample, about 0.15% falls within the top ten clones. Material: CD4+ or CD8+ T cells sorted from blood, obtained in a trial of the OX40 agonist ivuxolimab. The receptors were sampled from an adult with an advanced solid tumor such as melanoma, head and neck, liver or kidney cancer.

The rearrangement joins TRBV6-5 to TRBJ2-3; D may correspond to TRBD1 or TRBD2 (6 bases each). Germline-derived CDR1 and CDR2 are MNHEY and SVGAGI. The CDR3 is 16 residues long. Between the trimmed V and J ends, which lost 0 bases and 0 bases, there was a span of 10 bases. This CDR3 reads CASSYSGGLSTDTQYF. CDR3 in DNA: TGTGCCAGCAGTTACTCCGGGGGCCTTAGCACAGATACGCAGTATTTT.

The chain is built from TRBV29-1 and TRBJ1-1; 8 bases fit TRBD1. This CDR3 has 13 residues. Germline-derived CDR1 and CDR2 are SQVTM and ANQGSEA. The J segment lost 9 bases and the V segment lost 6 bases, leaving 12 bases of the junction unmatched. The CDR3 sequence is CSVDGQGGFKAFF. DNA for the CDR3: TGCAGCGTAGACGGACAGGGAGGGTTTAAAGCTTTCTTT.